This T cell receptor (beta chain) is drawn from a study of breast tumors, draining lymph nodes, adjacent tissues. Breast cancer patients provided tissue from their axillary draining lymph nodes. The CDR3 extends over 9 amino acids. The V gene lost 7 bases and the J gene lost 6 bases, with 4 bases spanning the gap. Looked up from germline, CDR1 is ENHRY and CDR2 is SYGVKD. In TCRdb, the multiplex PCR reads were re-called with MiXCR into one record per CDR3 protein. Of about 300,000 distinct CDR3 sequences listed, 30% to 35% were seen once; the top ten hold 0.85% to 1.2%. This clonotype was detected many times.

Sequencing input: axillary lymph node tissue. The rearrangement uses TRBV10-3 and TRBJ2-7; D not certain. The TCR originated in a female donor with breast cancer. Some clones in this sample may be carry-over from other donors' samples. The CDR3 region has the DNA TGTGCCATCATAGGCGAGCAGTACTTC. Amino acid sequence: CAIIGEQYF.